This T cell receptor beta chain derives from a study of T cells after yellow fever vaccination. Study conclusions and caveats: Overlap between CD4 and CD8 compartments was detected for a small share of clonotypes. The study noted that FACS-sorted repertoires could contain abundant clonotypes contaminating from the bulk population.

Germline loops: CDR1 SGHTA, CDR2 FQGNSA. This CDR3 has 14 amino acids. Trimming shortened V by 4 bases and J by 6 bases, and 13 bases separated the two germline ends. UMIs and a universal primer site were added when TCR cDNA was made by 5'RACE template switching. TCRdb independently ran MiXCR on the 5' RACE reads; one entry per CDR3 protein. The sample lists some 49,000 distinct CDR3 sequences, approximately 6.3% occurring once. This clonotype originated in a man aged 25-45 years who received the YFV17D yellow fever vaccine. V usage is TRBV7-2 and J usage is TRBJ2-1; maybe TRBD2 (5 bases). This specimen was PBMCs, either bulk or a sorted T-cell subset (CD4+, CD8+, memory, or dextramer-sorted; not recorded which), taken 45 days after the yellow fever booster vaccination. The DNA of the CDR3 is TGTGCCAGCAGCTCATTCGGGAACCCCAATGAGCAGTTCTTC. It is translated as CASSSFGNPNEQFF. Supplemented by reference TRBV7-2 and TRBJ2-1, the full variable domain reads GAGVSQSPSNKVTEKGKDVELRCDPISGHTALYWYRQSLGQGLEFLIYFQGNSAPDKSGLPSDRFSAERTGGSVSTLTIQRTQQEDSAVYLCASSSFGNPNEQFFGPGTRLTVL.